This T cell receptor beta chain was found in a study of blood T cell repertoires in COVID-19. Germline V lookup: CDR1 MDHEN, CDR2 SYDVKM. The CDR3 length is 17 residues. V shed 5 bases and J shed 1 base, with 18 bases lying between them. Profiling relied on immunoSEQ multiplex PCR, and the TCRdb table lists in-frame clones only, not all of them. The data contain over 150,000 clones, roughly 84% of them singletons. This receptor was taken from a man aged 65-85 years with active or convalescent COVID-19. The sequencing sample was made of peripheral blood. The gene calls are TRBV28 and TRBJ1-5; D is uncertain. This chain's CDR3 is CASSPPRRVGSNQPQHF. CDR3 in DNA: TGTGCCAGCAGTCCCCCGCGGAGGGTCGGGAGCAATCAGCCCCAGCATTTT.